The 27 T cell receptor beta chains presented below share a single source sample, sequenced in a study of T cell responses to AZD1222 COVID-19 vaccine. The assay was immunoSEQ multiplex PCR, and TCRdb's table has in-frame clones only and misses some. Of more than 110,000 clones in the sample, over 85% were seen once. The material was peripheral blood, obtained on day 0 of AZD1222 vaccination. The receptor set was obtained from an adult in good health.

This clone occurred a few times. V gene TRBV15 combines with J gene TRBJ1-2; weak D call: TRBD1 (5 bases). The V and J ends lost 1 base and 3 bases respectively, with 15 bases between them. Germline V gene lookup returns CDR1 LNHNV and CDR2 YYDKDF (reference sequence). CDR3 length: 16 residues. The CDR3 loop reads CATSRVDGTLDYGYTF. The CDR3 DNA follows: TGTGCCACCAGCAGAGTTGATGGGACGTTAGACTATGGCTACACCTTC. The whole variable domain, filled in from reference TRBV15 and TRBJ1-2, reads DAMVIQNPRYQVTQFGKPVTLSCSQTLNHNVMYWYQQKSSQAPKLLFHYYDKDFNNEADTPDNFQSRRPNTSFCFLDIRSPGLGDTAMYLCATSRVDGTLDYGYTFGSGTRLTVV.

The chain recombines TRBV7-6 with TRBJ1-3; D is perhaps TRBD1 (5 bases). The CDR3 has 20 residues. V was cut by 6 bases and J by 0 bases, with 27 bases left in between. Germline lookup yields CDR1 SGHVS and CDR2 FNYEAQ. Here the CDR3 DNA reads TGTGCCAGCAGGAAATTCCGGGCCCGAGGGGAGGCCCTCTCTGGAAACACCATATATTTT. It specifies CASRKFRARGEALSGNTIYF.

This clone came up once. This chain connects TRBV9 to TRBJ2-7; TRBD1 matches at 7 bases. Losses at the gene ends were 3 bases for V and 0 bases for J; bases not matched to a gene: 6. Germline V gene sequence: CDR1 SGDLS, CDR2 YYNGEE. This CDR3 is built from 15 residues. The CDR3: CASSAGWDSSYEQYF. DNA for the CDR3: TGTGCCAGCAGCGCGGGATGGGACAGCTCCTACGAGCAGTACTTC.

V usage is TRBV28 and J usage is TRBJ2-2; TRBD1 matches at 7 bases. The junction had 8 bases not matched to a gene; V was cut back by 6 bases and J by 7 bases. The CDR3 extends over 14 amino acids. CDR1 and CDR2 (germline): MDHEN, SYDVKM. The CDR3 region has the DNA TGTGCCAGCAGGCCGGGACAGCTTGTCGGGGAGCTGTTTTTT. Translated: CASRPGQLVGELFF.

The J gene is TRBJ2-3, the V gene TRBV6-5; 8 bases fit TRBD1. Germline CDR1 MNHEY, CDR2 SVGAGI. This CDR3 region has 15 residues. Germline trimming cut 6 bases from V and 4 bases from J; bases unmatched to any gene: 9. The CDR3 coding sequence is TGTGCCAGCAGCAGTGACAGGGGAGGAGCAGATACGCAGTATTTT. Translating it yields CASSSDRGGADTQYF.

The chain is built from TRBV6-4 and TRBJ1-5; D unclear. Germline assignment: CDR1 MRHNA and CDR2 SNTAGT. V lost 3 bases to trimming and J lost 0 bases, with 6 bases between them. CDR3 length: 14 amino acids. The CDR3 loop is CASSDGDSNQPQHF. The DNA for the CDR3 is TGTGCCAGCAGTGATGGGGATAGCAATCAGCCCCAGCATTTT.

This clone is a singleton in its sample. V and J are TRBV7-6 and TRBJ2-3; the D gene is possibly TRBD1 (6 bases). Trimming took off 5 bases at V and 2 bases at J, with 17 bases between the two ends. Germline CDR1 and CDR2: SGHVS and FNYEAQ. CDR3 length: 16 amino acids. Here the CDR3 reads CASSPELDSHTDTQYF. The DNA of the CDR3 is TGTGCCAGCAGCCCGGAATTGGACAGTCACACAGATACGCAGTATTTT.

The V and J genes are TRBV28 and TRBJ1-4; the D gene is possibly TRBD1 (6 bases). Germline lookup yields CDR1 MDHEN and CDR2 SYDVKM. V was cut by 6 bases and J by 7 bases, with 15 bases left in between. The CDR3 length is 14 residues. Written as DNA, the CDR3 is TGTGCCAGCAGACAAGAAGGGGGACCTGAAAAACTGTTTTTT. As protein: CASRQEGGPEKLFF.

The chain employs TRBV4-1 and TRBJ1-4; D call uncertain. The CDR3 is made up of 17 amino acids. CDR1 is MGHRA and CDR2 is YSYEKL in the germline V gene. Trimming stripped 1 base from V and 4 bases from J, with 16 bases between. The CDR3 is CASSQVLSEGNNEKLFF. The CDR3 DNA reads TGCGCCAGCAGCCAAGTCCTTTCAGAGGGAAATAATGAAAAACTGTTTTTT.

The V call is TRBV5-5, the J call TRBJ2-5; TRBD1 is a possible D gene (5 bases). Germline V gene lookup returns CDR1 SGHKS and CDR2 YYEKEE (reference sequence). The CDR3 has 15 amino acids. V was clipped by 4 bases and J by 3 bases, with 16 bases between them. CDR3 region: CASSMTGAREETQYF. The CDR3 DNA follows: TGTGCCAGCAGCATGACTGGGGCCCGTGAAGAGACCCAGTACTTC. Full variable domain (outside the CDR3, taken from reference TRBV5-5 and TRBJ2-5): DAGVTQSPTHLIKTRGQQVTLRCSPISGHKSVSWYQQVLGQGPQFIFQYYEKEERGRGNFPDRFSARQFPNYSSELNVNALLLGDSALYLCASSMTGAREETQYFGPGTRLLVL.

This clone was detected a few times. The rearrangement links TRBV5-4 to TRBJ1-1, with 7 bases that match TRBD1. From germline, CDR1 is SGHNT and CDR2 YYREEE (reference sequence). Losses at the gene ends were 3 bases for V and 8 bases for J; bases not matched to a gene: 4. The CDR3 is 12 amino acids. The CDR3 loop reads CASSWTGKEAFF. For the CDR3, the DNA is TGTGCCAGCAGCTGGACAGGAAAAGAAGCTTTCTTT.

This chain connects TRBV5-1 to TRBJ2-2, with D unresolved. The V end was cut by 4 bases, the J end by 0 bases, with 13 bases between. Germline assignment: CDR1 SGHRS and CDR2 YFSETQ. CDR3 length equals 16 residues. The CDR3 DNA is TGCGCCAGCAGCCCCGGTGGGCTCGCGAACACCGGGGAGCTGTTTTTT. This translates into CASSPGGLANTGELFF.

The chain has TRBV7-9 and TRBJ2-5; D uncertain. The CDR3 covers 13 residues. Germline V gene lookup returns CDR1 SEHNR and CDR2 FQNEAQ (reference sequence). The V end lost 1 base, the J end lost 5 bases, and 8 bases lay between the germline ends. In nucleotides, the CDR3 is TGTGCCAGCAGCTTAGTAGTTGGGGAGACCCAGTACTTC. It translates to CASSLVVGETQYF.

The chain combines TRBV14 with TRBJ2-1, with D hard to call. Trimming took off 1 base at V and 0 bases at J, with 19 bases between the two ends. This CDR3 region has 19 residues. The germline V gene encodes CDR1 SGHDN and CDR2 FVKESK. The CDR3 DNA reads TGTGCCAGCAGCCAAGTCCTCCTCTCCCGGAGAAGCTCCTACAATGAGCAGTTCTTC. Its translation is CASSQVLLSRRSSYNEQFF.

This CDR3 reads CASSTLRQYNEQFF. The CDR3, as DNA: TGTGCCAGCAGTACTTTGCGACAGTACAATGAGCAGTTCTTC. The chain links TRBV6-5 to TRBJ2-1; D might be TRBD1 (5 bases). The CDR3 has 14 residues. Germline V gene sequence: CDR1 MNHEY, CDR2 SVGAGI. V lost 5 bases and J lost 4, with 12 bases in between.

The chain links TRBV10-3 to TRBJ1-2; 9 nucleotides line up with TRBD1. The CDR3 extends over 15 amino acids. With 5 bases clipped from V and 5 bases from J, the junction kept 9 bases outside the gene matches. Per germline, CDR1 ENHRY and CDR2 SYGVKD. CDR3 loop: CAISHPGTGKYGYTF. CDR3 DNA sequence: TGTGCCATCAGTCACCCCGGGACAGGGAAGTATGGCTACACCTTC.

V usage is TRBV19 and J usage is TRBJ2-6; D unclear. Germline values: CDR1 LNHDA, CDR2 SQIVND (reference sequence). The CDR3 consists of 16 residues. V was trimmed by 1 base and J by 2 bases, leaving 9 bases between them. This CDR3 reads CASSIAERTGANVLTF. CDR3 nucleotides: TGTGCCAGTAGTATAGCCGAAAGGACTGGGGCCAACGTCCTGACTTTC.

The J gene is TRBJ2-3, the V gene TRBV6-5, with 7 bases matching TRBD1. The CDR3 extends over 14 amino acids. Germline V gives CDR1 MNHEY, CDR2 SVGAGI. Unmatched junction bases numbered 10, after V lost 3 bases and J lost 10 bases. CDR3 region: CASSYPGTEEPQYF. The DNA for the CDR3 is TGTGCCAGCAGTTATCCCGGGACAGAAGAGCCGCAGTATTTT.

The rearrangement joins TRBV5-1 to TRBJ1-1, with D hard to call. The CDR3 is made up of 13 amino acids. V shed 0 bases and J shed 6 bases, with 9 bases lying between them. Germline CDR1 SGHRS, CDR2 YFSETQ. CDR3: CASSLAGSAEAFF. The CDR3 bases are TGCGCCAGCAGCTTGGCCGGGTCGGCTGAAGCTTTCTTT. Drawing the rest from reference TRBV5-1 and TRBJ1-1, the complete variable domain is KAGVTQTPRYLIKTRGQQVTLSCSPISGHRSVSWYQQTPGQGLQFLFEYFSETQRNKGNFPGRFSGRQFSNSRSEMNVSTLELGDSALYLCASSLAGSAEAFFGQGTRLTVV.

The rearrangement uses TRBV12-3 or TRBV12-4 and TRBJ1-5; perhaps TRBD1 as D (5 bases). The CDR3 consists of 13 residues. Trimming removed 4 bases from V and 5 bases from J, with 9 bases in between. CDR3 DNA: TGTGCCAGCAGTTACAGGAAAGATCAGCCCCAGCATTTT. Translated, it gives CASSYRKDQPQHF.

This chain uses TRBV27 with TRBJ2-3; D uncertain. Trimming took off 0 bases at V and 6 bases at J, with 10 bases between the two ends. Per the germline V gene, CDR1 is MNHEY and CDR2 is SMNVEV (reference sequence). The CDR3 has 14 residues. CDR3 nucleotide sequence: TGTGCCAGCAGTTTATCACCCGGGTTGGATACGCAGTATTTT. Translated: CASSLSPGLDTQYF.

The CDR3 sequence: CASSWEQGETQYF. Written as DNA, the CDR3 is TGTGCCAGCAGTTGGGAGCAGGGGGAGACCCAGTACTTC. The chain is built from TRBV5-6 and TRBJ2-5; D is possibly TRBD1 (6 bases). The ends were cut back, 5 bases at V and 5 bases at J, with 13 bases in the middle. The CDR3 is 13 amino acids. Germline V gene sequence: CDR1 SGHDT, CDR2 YYEEEE.

The V gene is TRBV24-1, the J gene TRBJ2-1; 7 nucleotides agree with TRBD2. CDR1 KGHDR and CDR2 SFDVKD come from the germline V gene. V lost 3 bases, J lost 7 bases, and 14 bases stayed unmatched. This CDR3 region has 17 residues. CDR3 region: CATSDPGGRSHFNEQFF. CDR3 nucleotide sequence: TGTGCCACCAGTGATCCGGGAGGACGGAGTCATTTTAATGAGCAGTTCTTC.

The chain couples TRBV6-5 to TRBJ1-1; D is unresolved. The V end was cut by 6 bases, the J end by 9 bases, with 20 bases between. The CDR3 is 14 residues long. Germline V gene data show CDR1 as MNHEY and CDR2 as SVGAGI. The CDR3 is CASSHPREPEKAFF. Here the CDR3 DNA reads TGTGCCAGCAGCCACCCCCGGGAGCCTGAAAAAGCTTTCTTT.

Only one count was recorded for this clone. The chain couples TRBV19 to TRBJ1-1; D is perhaps TRBD1 (5 bases). With 5 bases removed from V and 4 bases from J, the gap between germline ends came to 17 bases. The CDR3 sequence is 15 residues long. Germline CDR1 and CDR2: LNHDA and SQIVND (reference sequence). This CDR3 is CASSLTDVGGTEAFF. In DNA, the CDR3 is TGTGCCAGTAGTCTAACAGACGTGGGGGGCACTGAAGCTTTCTTT.

This clone turned up a few times. The chain uses TRBV18 and TRBJ2-7, with unresolved D. From germline, CDR1 is KGHSH and CDR2 LQKENI. The CDR3 has 14 amino acids. Between the trimmed V and J ends, which lost 3 bases and 4 bases, there was a span of 13 bases. CDR3 amino acids: CASSPTKSWYEQYF. The DNA of the CDR3 is TGTGCCAGCTCACCCACGAAGAGTTGGTACGAGCAGTACTTC.

The gene calls are TRBV19 and TRBJ2-5; D is tentatively TRBD1 or TRBD2 (5 bases each). V lost 5 bases and J 4 bases, leaving 17 bases between the germline ends. The germline gives CDR1 LNHDA, CDR2 SQIVND (reference sequence). CDR3 length: 15 amino acids. CDR3 loop: CASSSGTFEGETQYF. The CDR3 nucleotides read TGTGCCAGTAGTTCCGGGACCTTTGAGGGAGAGACCCAGTACTTC.